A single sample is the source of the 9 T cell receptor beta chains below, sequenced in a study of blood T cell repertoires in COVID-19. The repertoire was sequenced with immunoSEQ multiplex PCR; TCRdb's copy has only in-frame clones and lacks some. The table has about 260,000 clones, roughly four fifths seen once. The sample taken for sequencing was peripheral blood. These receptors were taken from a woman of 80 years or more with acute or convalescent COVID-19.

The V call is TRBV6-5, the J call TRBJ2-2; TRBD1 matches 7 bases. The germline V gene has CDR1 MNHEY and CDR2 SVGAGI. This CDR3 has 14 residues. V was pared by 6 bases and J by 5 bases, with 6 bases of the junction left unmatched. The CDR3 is CASSAATGTGELFF. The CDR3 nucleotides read TGTGCCAGCAGCGCCGCGACAGGGACCGGGGAGCTGTTTTTT.

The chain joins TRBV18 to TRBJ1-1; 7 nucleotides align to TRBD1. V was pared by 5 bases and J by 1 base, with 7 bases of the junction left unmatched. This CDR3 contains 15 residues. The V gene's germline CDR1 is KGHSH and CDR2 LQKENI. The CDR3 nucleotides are TGTGCCAGCTCATCCCGGACAGGACCGAACACTGAAGCTTTCTTT. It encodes CASSSRTGPNTEAFF. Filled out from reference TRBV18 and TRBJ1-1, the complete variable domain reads NAGVMQNPRHLVRRRGQEARLRCSPMKGHSHVYWYRQLPEEGLKFMVYLQKENIIDESGMPKERFSAEFPKEGPSILRIQQVVRGDSAAYFCASSSRTGPNTEAFFGQGTRLTVV.

CDR3 bases: TGTGCCAGTAAAGGGCAGCGGGCAAGCTCCTACAATGAGCAGTTCTTC. Amino acid sequence: CASKGQRASSYNEQFF. The chain is built from TRBV19 and TRBJ2-1, with D perhaps matching TRBD2 (6 bases). The CDR3 runs 16 residues. Germline CDR1 LNHDA, CDR2 SQIVND (reference sequence). V dropped 7 bases and J dropped 0 bases, with 16 bases sitting between them.

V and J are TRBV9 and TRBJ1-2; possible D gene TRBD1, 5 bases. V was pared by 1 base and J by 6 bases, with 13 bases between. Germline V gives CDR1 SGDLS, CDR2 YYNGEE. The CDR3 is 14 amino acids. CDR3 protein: CASSVNSRDHGYTF. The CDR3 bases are TGTGCCAGCAGCGTAAATTCCAGGGATCATGGCTACACCTTC.

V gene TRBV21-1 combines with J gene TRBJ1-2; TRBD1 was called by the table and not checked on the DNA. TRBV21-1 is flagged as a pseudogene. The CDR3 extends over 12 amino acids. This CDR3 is CASSYRGEGYTF. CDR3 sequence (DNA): TGTGCCAGCAGTTACAGGGGTGAAGGCTACACCTTC.

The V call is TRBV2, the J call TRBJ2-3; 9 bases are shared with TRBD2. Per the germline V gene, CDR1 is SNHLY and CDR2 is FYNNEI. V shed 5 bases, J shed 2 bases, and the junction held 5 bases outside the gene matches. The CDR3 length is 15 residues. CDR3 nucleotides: TGTGCCAGCAGTCAGACTAGCGGTGACACAGATACGCAGTATTTT. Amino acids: CASSQTSGDTDTQYF.

CDR3 loop: CASSTRGGFTDTQYF. DNA for the CDR3: TGTGCCAGCAGCACCCGGGGGGGCTTTACAGATACGCAGTATTTT. The chain uses TRBV7-3 and TRBJ2-3, with 8 bases identical to TRBD2. This CDR3 has 15 residues. Germline trimming cut 5 bases from V and 3 bases from J; bases unmatched to any gene: 7. Germline lookup yields CDR1 SGHTA and CDR2 FQGTGA.

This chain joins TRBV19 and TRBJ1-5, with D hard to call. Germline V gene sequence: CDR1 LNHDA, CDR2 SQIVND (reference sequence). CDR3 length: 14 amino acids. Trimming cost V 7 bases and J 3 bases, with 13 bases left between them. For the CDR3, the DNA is TGTGCCAGTACCACCTACCAGGCCAATCAGCCCCAGCATTTT. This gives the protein CASTTYQANQPQHF.

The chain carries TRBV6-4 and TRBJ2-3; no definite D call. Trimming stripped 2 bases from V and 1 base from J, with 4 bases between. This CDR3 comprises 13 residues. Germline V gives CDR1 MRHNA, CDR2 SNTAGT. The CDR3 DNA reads TGTGCCAGCAGTGACACGGGCACAGATACGCAGTATTTT. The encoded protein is CASSDTGTDTQYF.